Below, one TCR beta chain is given with its context. Its specificity is not known. The PCR made use of 60 Vbeta and 13 Jbeta primers. Produced via immunoSEQ multiplex PCR; TCRdb's table is partial and in-frame only. In the table there are more than 150,000 clones, around 80% of which are singletons. This record belongs to a study of cytomegalovirus exposure and HLA in healthy donors. Trimming took off 9 bases at V and 0 bases at J, with 24 bases between the two ends. This CDR3 contains 18 residues. Germline CDR1 reads WNHNN; CDR2 reads SYGVQD (reference sequence). Study-wide points: Reportedly, HLA-A and HLA-B alleles of most subjects were accurately predicted from TCR beta. In an earlier analysis, in approximately 570 donors, most V segments appeared productive either ~87% or ~30% of the time. One later analysis reportedly identified an Asian-associated ancestry cluster that showed fewer N-insertions than the 666-donor mean. No immune exposure information besides CMV serostatus was available.

The sequenced sample consisted of PBMCs. This chain uses TRBV10-1 with TRBJ1-5, with D unclear. The TCR sequence derives from a man aged 18 to 30 in good health and CMV-seronegative. For the CDR3, the DNA is TGCGCCAGGGCGGAAGACTCCGGGAGAAACTATAGCAATCAGCCCCAGCATTTT. As protein: CARAEDSGRNYSNQPQHF.